This T cell receptor beta chain was documented in a study of blood T cell repertoires in COVID-19. On the study more broadly: The United States, Italy and Spain provided the acute and convalescent COVID-19 samples.

CDR3 size: 13 residues. CDR1 and CDR2 from the germline V gene are LGHDT and YNNKEL (reference sequence). Trimming took off 0 bases at V and 14 bases at J, with 11 bases between the two ends. Some clones are missing from TCRdb's copy, which holds only in-frame ones; the method was immunoSEQ multiplex PCR. Here the sample spans some 230,000 clones, roughly four fifths being singletons. Seattle participants joined during active infection and were tracked over time. The sequence was obtained from a woman at least 80 years old with COVID-19, enrolled during active disease. The chain employs TRBV3-1 (or the pseudogene TRBV3-2) and TRBJ1-6; no clear D gene. Sequenced input: peripheral blood. CDR3 protein: CASSQDLISALHF. CDR3 in DNA: TGTGCCAGCAGCCAAGACTTGATATCAGCCCTCCACTTT.